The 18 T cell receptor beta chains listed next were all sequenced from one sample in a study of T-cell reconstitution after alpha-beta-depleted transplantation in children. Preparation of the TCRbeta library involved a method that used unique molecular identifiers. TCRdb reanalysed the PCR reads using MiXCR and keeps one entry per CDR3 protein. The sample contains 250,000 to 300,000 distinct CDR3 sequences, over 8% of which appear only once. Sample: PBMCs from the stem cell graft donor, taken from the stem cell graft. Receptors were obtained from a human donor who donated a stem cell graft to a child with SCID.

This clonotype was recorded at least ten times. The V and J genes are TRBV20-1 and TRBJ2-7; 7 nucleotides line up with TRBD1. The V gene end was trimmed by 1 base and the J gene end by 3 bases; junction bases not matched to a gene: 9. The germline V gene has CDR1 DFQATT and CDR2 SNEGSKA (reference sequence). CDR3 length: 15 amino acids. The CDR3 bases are TGCAGTGCTAGAGGGACAGGCGACCCCTTCTACGAGCAGTACTTC. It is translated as CSARGTGDPFYEQYF.

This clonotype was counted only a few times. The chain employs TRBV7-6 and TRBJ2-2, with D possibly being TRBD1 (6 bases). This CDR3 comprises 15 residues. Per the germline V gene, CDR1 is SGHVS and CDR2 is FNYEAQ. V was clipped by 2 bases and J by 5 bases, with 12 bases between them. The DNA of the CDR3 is TGTGCCAGCAGCTTACGACAGGAGTTGACCGGGGAGCTGTTTTTT. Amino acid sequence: CASSLRQELTGELFF.

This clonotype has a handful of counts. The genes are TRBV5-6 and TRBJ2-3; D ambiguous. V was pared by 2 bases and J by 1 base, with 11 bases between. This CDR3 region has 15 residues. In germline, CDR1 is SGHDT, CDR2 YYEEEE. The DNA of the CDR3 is TGTGCCAGCAGCTTTATTCCGGTTGGCACAGATACGCAGTATTTT. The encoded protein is CASSFIPVGTDTQYF. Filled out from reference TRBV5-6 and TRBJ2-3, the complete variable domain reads DAGVTQSPTHLIKTRGQQVTLRCSPKSGHDTVSWYQQALGQGPQFIFQYYEEEERQRGNFPDRFSGHQFPNYSSELNVNALLLGDSALYLCASSFIPVGTDTQYFGPGTRLTVL.

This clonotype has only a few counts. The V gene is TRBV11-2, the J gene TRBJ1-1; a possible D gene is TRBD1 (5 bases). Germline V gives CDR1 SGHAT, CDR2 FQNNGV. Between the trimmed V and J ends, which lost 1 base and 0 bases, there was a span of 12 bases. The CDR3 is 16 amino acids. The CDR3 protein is CASSLVSGFMNTEAFF. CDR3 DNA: TGTGCCAGCAGCTTAGTATCAGGGTTCATGAACACTGAAGCTTTCTTT.

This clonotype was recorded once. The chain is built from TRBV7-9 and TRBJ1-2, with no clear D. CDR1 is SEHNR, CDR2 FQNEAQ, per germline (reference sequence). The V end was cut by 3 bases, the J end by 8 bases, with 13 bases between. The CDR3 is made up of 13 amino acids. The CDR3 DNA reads TGTGCCAGCAGCTTTTATTCTGACAACGGCTACACCTTC. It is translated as CASSFYSDNGYTF. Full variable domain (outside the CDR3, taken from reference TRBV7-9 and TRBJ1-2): DTGVSQNPRHKITKRGQNVTFRCDPISEHNRLYWYRQTLGQGPEFLTYFQNEAQLEKSRLLSDRFSAERPKGSFSTLEIQRTEQGDSAMYLCASSFYSDNGYTFGSGTRLTVV.

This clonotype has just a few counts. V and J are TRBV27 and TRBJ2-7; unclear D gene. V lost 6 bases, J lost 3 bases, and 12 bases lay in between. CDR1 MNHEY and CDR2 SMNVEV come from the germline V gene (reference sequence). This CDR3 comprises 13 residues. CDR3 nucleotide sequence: TGTGCCAGCAGCCAGACCACATTCTACGAGCAGTACTTC. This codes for CASSQTTFYEQYF.

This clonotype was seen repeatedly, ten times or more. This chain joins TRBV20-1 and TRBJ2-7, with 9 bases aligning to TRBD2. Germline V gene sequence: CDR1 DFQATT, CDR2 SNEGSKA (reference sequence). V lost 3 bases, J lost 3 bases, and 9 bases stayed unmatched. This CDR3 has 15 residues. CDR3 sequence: CSASPRERGDYEQYF. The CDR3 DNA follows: TGCAGTGCTAGTCCCAGGGAGCGGGGGGACTACGAGCAGTACTTC.

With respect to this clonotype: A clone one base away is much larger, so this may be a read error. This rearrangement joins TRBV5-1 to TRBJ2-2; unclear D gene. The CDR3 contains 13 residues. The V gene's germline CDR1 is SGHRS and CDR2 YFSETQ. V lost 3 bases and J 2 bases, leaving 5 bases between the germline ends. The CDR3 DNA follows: TGCGCCAGCAGCTCGGAAAACACCGGGGAGCTGTTTTTT. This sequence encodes CASSSENTGELFF.

CDR3 in amino acids: CASSELFSGTAEAFF. CDR3 in DNA: TGTGCCAGCAGTGAACTGTTTTCAGGGACGGCTGAAGCTTTCTTT. This sequence joins TRBV2 and TRBJ1-1, with D possibly TRBD1 on 5 matching bases. Trimming stripped 2 bases from V and 6 bases from J, with 16 bases between. The CDR3 spans 15 residues. Germline loops: CDR1 SNHLY, CDR2 FYNNEI.

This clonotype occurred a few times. CDR3 residues: CASSPKGAEYGYTF. In nucleotides, the CDR3 is TGTGCCAGCAGCCCTAAAGGGGCTGAGTATGGCTACACCTTC. The chain recombines TRBV7-9 with TRBJ1-2; tentatively, D is TRBD1 (5 bases). The CDR3 runs 14 residues. V was trimmed by 5 bases and J by 5 bases, leaving 15 bases between them. Germline CDR1 SEHNR, CDR2 FQNEAQ (reference sequence).

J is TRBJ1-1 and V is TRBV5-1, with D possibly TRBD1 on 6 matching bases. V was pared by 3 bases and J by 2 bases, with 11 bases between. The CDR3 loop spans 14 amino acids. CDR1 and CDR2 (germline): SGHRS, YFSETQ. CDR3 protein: CASSSLTGNTEAFF. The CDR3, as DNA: TGCGCCAGCAGCTCACTGACAGGAAACACTGAAGCTTTCTTT.

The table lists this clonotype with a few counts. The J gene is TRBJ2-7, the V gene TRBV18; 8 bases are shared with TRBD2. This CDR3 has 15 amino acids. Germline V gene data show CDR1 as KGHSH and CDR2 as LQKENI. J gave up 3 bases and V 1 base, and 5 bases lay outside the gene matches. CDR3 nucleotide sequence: TGTGCCAGCTCACCACTAGCGGGGAACTTCTACGAGCAGTACTTC. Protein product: CASSPLAGNFYEQYF.

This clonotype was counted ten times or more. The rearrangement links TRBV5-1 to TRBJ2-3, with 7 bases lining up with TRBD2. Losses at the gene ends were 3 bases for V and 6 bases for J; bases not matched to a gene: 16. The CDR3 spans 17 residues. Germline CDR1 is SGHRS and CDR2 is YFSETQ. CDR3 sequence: CASSSPGGLKRVDTQYF. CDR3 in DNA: TGCGCCAGCAGCTCCCCGGGAGGTCTCAAGCGGGTTGATACGCAGTATTTT.

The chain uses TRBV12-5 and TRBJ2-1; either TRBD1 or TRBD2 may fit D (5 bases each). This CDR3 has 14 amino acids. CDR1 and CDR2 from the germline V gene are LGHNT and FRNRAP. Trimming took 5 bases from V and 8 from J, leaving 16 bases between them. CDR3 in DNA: TGTGCTAGTGGTCCATTCAGGGAGAGCGATGAGCAGTTCTTC. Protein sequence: CASGPFRESDEQFF.

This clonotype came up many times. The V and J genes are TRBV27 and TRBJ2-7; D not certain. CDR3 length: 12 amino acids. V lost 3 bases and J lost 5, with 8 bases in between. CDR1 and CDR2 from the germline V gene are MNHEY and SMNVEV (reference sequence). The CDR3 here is CASSFNPDEQYF. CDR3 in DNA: TGTGCCAGCAGTTTCAATCCAGACGAGCAGTACTTC.

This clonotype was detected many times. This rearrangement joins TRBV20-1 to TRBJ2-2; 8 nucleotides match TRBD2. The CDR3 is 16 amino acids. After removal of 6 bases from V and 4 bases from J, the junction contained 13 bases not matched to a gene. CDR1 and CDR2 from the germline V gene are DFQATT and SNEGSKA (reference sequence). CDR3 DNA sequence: TGCAGTGCCCCAACCGGTAGCGGGGTGAGCACCGGGGAGCTGTTTTTT. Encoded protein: CSAPTGSGVSTGELFF.

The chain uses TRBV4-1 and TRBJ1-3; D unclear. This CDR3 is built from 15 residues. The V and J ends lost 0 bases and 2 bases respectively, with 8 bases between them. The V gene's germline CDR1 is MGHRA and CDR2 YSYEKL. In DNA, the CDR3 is TGCGCCAGCAGCCAAGATGCAGCAGCTGGAAACACCATATATTTT. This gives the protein CASSQDAAAGNTIYF.

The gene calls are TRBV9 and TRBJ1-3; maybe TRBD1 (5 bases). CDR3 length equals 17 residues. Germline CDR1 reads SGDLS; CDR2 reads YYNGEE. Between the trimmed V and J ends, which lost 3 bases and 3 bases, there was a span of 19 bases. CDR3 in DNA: TGTGCCAGCAGCGAGAGTTATTGGGGCTTAGGTGGAAACACCATATATTTT. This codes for CASSESYWGLGGNTIYF.